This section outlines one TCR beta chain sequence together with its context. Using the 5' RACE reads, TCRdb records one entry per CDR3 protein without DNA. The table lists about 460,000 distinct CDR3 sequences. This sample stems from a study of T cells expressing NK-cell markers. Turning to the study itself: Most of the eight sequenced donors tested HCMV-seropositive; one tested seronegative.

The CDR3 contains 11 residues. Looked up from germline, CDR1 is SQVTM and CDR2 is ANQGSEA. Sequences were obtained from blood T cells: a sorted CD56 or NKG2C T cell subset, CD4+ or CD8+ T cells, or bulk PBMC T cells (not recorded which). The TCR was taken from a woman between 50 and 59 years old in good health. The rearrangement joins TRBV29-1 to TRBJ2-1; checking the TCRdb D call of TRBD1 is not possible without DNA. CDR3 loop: CSGDRAYEQFF.